This T cell receptor beta chain derives from a study of CD8 T cells in ankylosing spondylitis. TCRdb reanalysed the 5' RACE reads using MiXCR and keeps one entry per CDR3 protein. The sample records 45,000 or so distinct CDR3 sequences, 11% being singletons. Study results and limitations: Disease-linked clones were reportedly significantly enriched in matched ankylosing spondylitis synovial fluid. Blood from ankylosing spondylitis patients appeared to carry a characteristic roughly 8-variant TCR beta motif.

Per the germline V gene, CDR1 is SGHTA and CDR2 is FQGNSA. The V and J ends lost 4 bases and 3 bases respectively, with 12 bases between them. The CDR3 totals 14 residues. On this clonotype itself: What it binds is not known.

The source is a male donor with ankylosing spondylitis or in good health (not recorded which). The sequencing input was blood, either unsorted or a sorted T cell fraction (not recorded which). The chain employs TRBV7-2 and TRBJ2-5; D may be TRBD2 (6 bases). CDR3 loop: CASSYQTSKETQYF. CDR3 DNA: TGTGCCAGCAGCTACCAGACTAGTAAAGAGACCCAGTACTTC.